Included here is one T cell receptor (beta chain) sequence, with context. Patients at the Seattle site were enrolled during active infection and followed longitudinally. This entry is derived from a study of blood T cell repertoires in COVID-19. The overall study: The United States, Italy and Spain were the sources of the acute and convalescent COVID-19 samples.

Using immunoSEQ multiplex PCR, the repertoire was profiled, and TCRdb retains in-frame clones only, with some absent. The sample carries 200,000 to 250,000 clones, about nine tenths recorded once. Source material: peripheral blood. The receptor was isolated from a man aged 25-40 years with COVID-19, enrolled during active disease.

CDR3 loop: CASSQLSGTSGGDTQYF. The CDR3 DNA is TGCGCCAGCAGCCAGTTATCCGGGACTAGCGGGGGGGATACGCAGTATTTT. The gene calls are TRBV4-1 and TRBJ2-3, with TRBD2 matching 15 bases. This CDR3 spans 17 amino acids. Looked up from germline, CDR1 is MGHRA and CDR2 is YSYEKL. V was pared by 3 bases and J by 6 bases, with 7 bases of the junction left unmatched.